This is a list of T cell receptor beta chains from one sample in a study of T cell responses to AZD1222 COVID-19 vaccine. Data came from immunoSEQ multiplex PCR; TCRdb stores just in-frame clones and leaves some out. This sample carries about 110,000 clones, about four fifths of them seen once, and the ten largest clones take 9.4%. The sequenced sample was peripheral blood, obtained on day 0 of AZD1222 vaccination. The source of these receptors is an adult in good health. Both conserved end residues are part of each CDR3. The D gene is left open where the match is weak. Expanded clones get a size class; other rows say once, few or many, or leave the size out.

once	TRBJ2-3	TRBV2	NA	16	TGTGCCAGTGTCGGCCATCACGGGGGGCGCTCAGATACGCAGTATTTT	CASVGHHGGRSDTQYF
NA	TRBJ2-7	TRBV19	TRBD2	14	TGTGCCAGTAGTACTCGGGGGGTGACCTACGAGCAGTACTTC	CASSTRGVTYEQYF
NA	TRBJ2-5	TRBV14	TRBD2	15	TGTGCCAGCAGCCCGGGACTAGCGGGAGTTGAGACCCAGTACTTC	CASSPGLAGVETQYF
few	TRBJ1-3	TRBV19	NA	14	TGTGCCAGCGCCAGGGGAGGCTCTGGAAACACCATATATTTT	CASARGGSGNTIYF
NA	TRBJ1-1	TRBV5-1	NA	14	TGCGCCAGCAGCCAGGGGTTCGAGAACACTGAAGCTTTCTTT	CASSQGFENTEAFF
NA	TRBJ2-5	TRBV6-2/TRBV6-3	TRBD2	15	TGTGCCAGCAGTTACACAGCGGGAGAATCGGAGACCCAGTACTTC	CASSYTAGESETQYF
NA	TRBJ2-2	TRBV6-5	TRBD2	16	TGTGCCAGCAGTTACTCGGGACTAACGTACACCGGGGAGCTGTTTTTT	CASSYSGLTYTGELFF
NA	TRBJ1-2	TRBV7-2	TRBD1	17	TGTGCCAGCAGCAAATCTTTTACGGGACAGGGGGCTAGGGGCTACACCTTC	CASSKSFTGQGARGYTF
NA	TRBJ1-5	TRBV13	NA	12	TGTGCCAGCAGCTCAGGCAATCAGCCCCAGCATTTT	CASSSGNQPQHF
NA	TRBJ2-3	TRBV28	TRBD2	16	TGTGCCAGCAGCGCCAGAGCGGGAGCGGGGGGAGATACGCAGTATTTT	CASSARAGAGGDTQYF
NA	TRBJ1-2	TRBV21-1	NA	13	TGTGCCAGCAGTACAGGGCTGGGCTATGGCTACACCTTC	CASSTGLGYGYTF
NA	TRBJ2-7	TRBV30	NA	14	TGTGCCTGGGGGGGGACGGAGAGCTCCTACGAGCAGTACTTC	CAWGGTESSYEQYF
NA	TRBJ1-2	TRBV6-5	NA	11	TGTGCCAGCAGGCAGCTCTATGGCTACACCTTC	CASRQLYGYTF
NA	TRBJ2-5	TRBV6-6	NA	14	TGTGCCAGCAAAACCGGGCCTGGGATAGAGACCCAGTACTTC	CASKTGPGIETQYF
NA	TRBJ1-5	TRBV30	TRBD1	14	TGTGCCTGGAGTTCCAGGGGGCGGAATCAGCCCCAGCATTTT	CAWSSRGRNQPQHF
medium-sized	TRBJ2-7	TRBV7-9	TRBD1	12	TGTGCCAGCGGGACAGCGTCCTACGAGCAGTACTTC	CASGTASYEQYF
NA	TRBJ1-3	TRBV28	TRBD1	13	TGTGCCAGCTTAGGGACAGGGCGGAACACCATATATTTT	CASLGTGRNTIYF
few	TRBJ2-7	TRBV7-2	NA	14	TGTGCCAGCAGCCCCGGGTTCAGCTCCTACGAGCAGTACTTC	CASSPGFSSYEQYF
NA	TRBJ1-2	TRBV2	NA	13	TGTGCCAGCAGTGAACGGTGGAAAGGCGGCTACACCTTC	CASSERWKGGYTF
NA	TRBJ1-6	TRBV28	NA	16	TGTGCCAGCAGTTTCTCCGCGACAATTAATCATTCACCCCTCCACTTT	CASSFSATINHSPLHF
once	TRBJ1-4	TRBV5-1	NA	13	TGCGCCAGCAGCCCTTCAGGGACCGAAAAACTGTTTTTT	CASSPSGTEKLFF
NA	TRBJ2-4	TRBV28	NA	12	TGTGCCAGCAGGGACTACAAAAACATTCAGTACTTC	CASRDYKNIQYF
few	TRBJ1-2	TRBV7-2	NA	15	TGTGCCAGCAGCTTAGCCAACGGGGGCGGCGGTGGCTACACCTTC	CASSLANGGGGGYTF
NA	TRBJ2-3	TRBV6-2/TRBV6-3	TRBD2	16	TGTGCCAGCAGTTACCGGACTAGCGGGGGCACAGATACGCAGTATTTT	CASSYRTSGGTDTQYF
NA	TRBJ2-3	TRBV7-2	TRBD2	14	TGTGCCAGCAGCTTAGGAGGCGGGGGAGATACGCAGTATTTT	CASSLGGGGDTQYF
NA	TRBJ1-1	TRBV5-1	TRBD1	15	TGCGCCAGCAGCTTGGACGGACAGGGGGCTAGAGAAGCTTTCTTT	CASSLDGQGAREAFF
NA	TRBJ2-3	TRBV28	NA	16	TGTGCCAGCTGCGACCCAACAGCTCGAGGCACAGATACGCAGTATTTT	CASCDPTARGTDTQYF
once	TRBJ1-1	TRBV5-6	TRBD1	14	TGTGCCAGCAGCCCAACAGGGGGCGAGACTGAAGCTTTCTTT	CASSPTGGETEAFF
NA	TRBJ1-2	TRBV3-1/TRBV3-2	NA	12	TGTGCCAGCAGCCAGGGACTCTATGGCTACACCTTC	CASSQGLYGYTF
NA	TRBJ2-7	TRBV7-2	NA	16	TGTGCCAGCAGCTTACCGTACAGGGTACGGGGGCCCGAGCAGTACTTC	CASSLPYRVRGPEQYF
few	TRBJ1-6	TRBV19	TRBD1	15	TGTGCCAGTAGTCCCCGGACAGGGGGAAATTCACCCCTCCACTTT	CASSPRTGGNSPLHF
NA	TRBJ1-5	TRBV28	NA	15	TGTGCCAGCAGTTTAGGCGCGCGGGTTAATCAGCCCCAGCATTTT	CASSLGARVNQPQHF
NA	TRBJ2-1	TRBV11-2	TRBD2	17	TGTGCCAGCAGCCCAGGACTAGCGGGGGAATTTTACAATGAGCAGTTCTTC	CASSPGLAGEFYNEQFF
NA	TRBJ2-7	TRBV7-2	NA	14	TGTGCCAGCAGCAGAGGACAGTCTCGGTACGAGCAGTACTTC	CASSRGQSRYEQYF
few	TRBJ2-1	TRBV3-1/TRBV3-2	NA	15	TGTGCCAGCAGTCGACAGGTGATAGCCTACAATGAGCAGTTCTTC	CASSRQVIAYNEQFF
NA	TRBJ1-1	TRBV12-3/TRBV12-4	NA	13	TGTGCCAGCAGTTTAAGGTCAAACACTGAAGCTTTCTTT	CASSLRSNTEAFF
NA	TRBJ2-2	TRBV7-2	NA	16	TGTGCCAGCAGCTTAGCGGGAGGCCAGAACACCGGGGAGCTGTTTTTT	CASSLAGGQNTGELFF
NA	TRBJ2-7	TRBV6-1	NA	14	TGTGCCAGCAGTGAAGCGTATGGGGTCTACGAGCAGTACTTC	CASSEAYGVYEQYF
NA	TRBJ1-1	TRBV18	TRBD1	13	TGTGCCAGCTCAGACAGGGGGAACACTGAAGCTTTCTTT	CASSDRGNTEAFF
NA	TRBJ1-2	TRBV6-6	TRBD1	19	TGTGCCAGCAGTCGCAAAACGACAGGGGGCGTCGGAGCTAACTATGGCTACACCTTC	CASSRKTTGGVGANYGYTF
NA	TRBJ2-7	TRBV5-4	TRBD1	18	TGTGCCAGCAGCCACCGGGGGACAGGGACCACCCCCCGCTACGAGCAGTACTTC	CASSHRGTGTTPRYEQYF
NA	TRBJ1-3	TRBV11-2	NA	12	TGTGCCAGCAGCCCTACCCGAGACACCATATATTTT	CASSPTRDTIYF